Presented here are 18 T cell receptor beta chains from one specimen sequenced in a study of cytomegalovirus exposure and HLA in healthy donors. Repertoires were generated with immunoSEQ multiplex PCR, while TCRdb's copy carries only in-frame clones and drops some. The table lists 200,000 to 300,000 clones, approximately 83% of them singletons. Sequenced: PBMCs. These receptor sequences come from a woman aged 30 to 39 in good health and CMV-seropositive.

The chain uses TRBV27 and TRBJ2-3, with D maybe TRBD1 (6 bases). The CDR3 contains 13 residues. The germline gives CDR1 MNHEY, CDR2 SMNVEV (reference sequence). The V gene lost 6 bases and the J gene lost 6 bases, with 13 bases spanning the gap. The CDR3 DNA sequence: TGTGCCAGCAGATTAGACAGGTCCGATACGCAGTATTTT. As protein: CASRLDRSDTQYF.

The genes are TRBV5-8 and TRBJ2-2, with TRBD1 matching 9 bases. The V and J ends lost 4 bases and 7 bases, in that order; junction bases with no gene match: 11. Germline V lookup: CDR1 SGHTS, CDR2 YDEGEE. CDR3 length: 16 residues. The CDR3 protein is CASSPRGTGQFGELFF. The CDR3 DNA reads TGTGCCAGCAGCCCCCGTGGGACAGGGCAGTTCGGGGAGCTGTTTTTT.

V gene TRBV15 combines with J gene TRBJ1-5, with 7 nucleotides matching TRBD1. Trimming removed 5 bases from V and 0 bases from J; junction bases left unmatched: 10. The CDR3 is 17 residues long. Germline V gene data show CDR1 as LNHNV and CDR2 as YYDKDF (reference sequence). CDR3 region: CATSAQGQASSNQPQHF. CDR3 coding DNA: TGTGCCACCAGCGCCCAAGGACAGGCAAGTAGCAATCAGCCCCAGCATTTT.

The chain has TRBV6-4 and TRBJ1-2; 12 bases are a match to TRBD1. CDR1 and CDR2 (germline): MRHNA, SNTAGT. Unmatched junction bases numbered 9, after V lost 6 bases and J lost 7 bases. The CDR3 is 15 residues long. Here the CDR3 reads CASRGPGQGASGYTF. In DNA, the CDR3 is TGTGCCAGCAGGGGGCCGGGACAGGGGGCTTCTGGCTACACCTTC.

V is TRBV9 and J is TRBJ1-4; perhaps TRBD1 as D (5 bases). V lost 3 bases and J lost 5, with 17 bases in between. CDR1 and CDR2 from the germline V gene are SGDLS and YYNGEE. The CDR3 sequence is 16 residues long. CDR3 sequence: CASSEGLRGSNEKLFF. The CDR3 DNA is TGTGCCAGCAGCGAGGGACTCCGGGGGTCAAATGAAAAACTGTTTTTT.

The chain has TRBV5-1 and TRBJ2-3, with TRBD2 matching over 9 bases. CDR1 and CDR2 from the germline V gene are SGHRS and YFSETQ. With 1 base clipped from V and 1 base from J, the junction kept 7 bases outside the gene matches. The CDR3 length is 17 residues. The chain's CDR3 is CASSLSSSSGGTDTQYF. The CDR3 DNA sequence: TGCGCCAGCAGCTTGTCTTCGTCTAGCGGGGGCACAGATACGCAGTATTTT. The complete variable domain, with remaining parts taken from reference TRBV5-1 and TRBJ2-3, reads KAGVTQTPRYLIKTRGQQVTLSCSPISGHRSVSWYQQTPGQGLQFLFEYFSETQRNKGNFPGRFSGRQFSNSRSEMNVSTLELGDSALYLCASSLSSSSGGTDTQYFGPGTRLTVL.

This sequence joins TRBV5-1 and TRBJ2-7; 13 nucleotides align to TRBD2. The junction had 5 bases not matched to a gene; V was cut back by 2 bases and J by 6 bases. The CDR3 length is 15 residues. Germline assignment: CDR1 SGHRS and CDR2 YFSETQ. CDR3 coding DNA: TGCGCCAGCAGCTTAGGACTAGCGGGAGTAAGCGAGCAGTACTTC. Translated: CASSLGLAGVSEQYF.

V gene TRBV6-1 combines with J gene TRBJ2-7, with D perhaps TRBD2 (6 bases). Trimming shortened V by 3 bases and J by 4 bases, and 13 bases separated the two germline ends. Per the germline V gene, CDR1 is MNHNS and CDR2 is SASEGT. This CDR3 comprises 14 residues. Written as DNA, the CDR3 is TGTGCCAGCAGTGATCTCGGGGGAGCTTACGAGCAGTACTTC. It specifies CASSDLGGAYEQYF.

This clone was observed a single time. This chain joins TRBV2 and TRBJ2-5; the match to TRBD1 covers 11 bases. CDR3 length: 14 amino acids. V was clipped by 3 bases and J by 4 bases; unmatched bases: 1. Germline V gene sequence: CDR1 SNHLY, CDR2 FYNNEI. CDR3 sequence (DNA): TGTGCCAGCAGTGATGGGACAGGGGGAGAGACCCAGTACTTC. Protein product: CASSDGTGGETQYF. The full variable domain, its missing parts supplied by reference TRBV2 and TRBJ2-5, is EPEVTQTPSHQVTQMGQEVILRCVPISNHLYFYWYRQILGQKVEFLVSFYNNEISEKSEIFDDQFSVERPDGSNFTLKIRSTKLEDSAMYFCASSDGTGGETQYFGPGTRLLVL.

This clone came up a few times. This chain links TRBV13 with TRBJ2-7; possibly TRBD1 for D (6 bases). The germline V and J ends were trimmed by 3 bases and 1 base, with 10 bases remaining between them. The germline V gene encodes CDR1 PRHDT and CDR2 FYEKMQ (reference sequence). This CDR3 contains 14 residues. The CDR3 DNA follows: TGTGCCAGCAGCTTTCGAGGACAGTCCTACGAGCAGTACTTC. Amino acids: CASSFRGQSYEQYF.

The chain links TRBV7-9 to TRBJ2-7; TRBD2 agrees at 8 bases. With 1 base clipped from V and 6 bases from J, the junction kept 8 bases outside the gene matches. The CDR3 contains 15 residues. Looked up from germline, CDR1 is SEHNR and CDR2 is FQNEAQ (reference sequence). The CDR3 sequence is CASSLGSAGVLEQYF. The CDR3 DNA reads as TGTGCCAGCAGCTTAGGTTCAGCGGGAGTGCTCGAGCAGTACTTC.

The V gene is TRBV27, the J gene TRBJ1-1; the D is unclear. V lost 3 bases to trimming and J lost 0 bases, with 8 bases between them. CDR1 MNHEY and CDR2 SMNVEV come from the germline V gene (reference sequence). CDR3 length equals 14 residues. CDR3: CASSLERMNTEAFF. The CDR3 DNA reads as TGTGCCAGCAGTTTGGAGCGGATGAACACTGAAGCTTTCTTT.

The V gene is TRBV28, the J gene TRBJ1-5, with D unclear. The CDR3 length is 15 residues. The ends were cut back, 1 base at V and 7 bases at J, with 14 bases in the middle. Germline CDR1 is MDHEN and CDR2 is SYDVKM. CDR3 sequence reads: CASSLFRQTRQPQHF. The CDR3 DNA sequence: TGTGCCAGCAGTTTATTCCGCCAGACGAGGCAGCCCCAGCATTTT. The whole variable domain, remainder taken from reference TRBV28 and TRBJ1-5, is DVKVTQSSRYLVKRTGEKVFLECVQDMDHENMFWYRQDPGLGLRLIYFSYDVKMKEKGDIPEGYSVSREKKERFSLILESASTNQTSMYLCASSLFRQTRQPQHFGDGTRLSIL.

This clone was observed once. The genes are TRBV27 and TRBJ2-5; TRBD2 matches at 13 bases. With 5 bases clipped from V and 5 bases from J, the junction kept 5 bases outside the gene matches. This CDR3 has 15 residues. Germline lookup yields CDR1 MNHEY and CDR2 SMNVEV (reference sequence). The CDR3: CASSQGLAGTETQYF. The DNA of the CDR3 is TGTGCCAGCAGTCAGGGACTAGCGGGAACGGAGACCCAGTACTTC.

This rearrangement joins TRBV19 to TRBJ2-3; TRBD2 agrees at 16 bases. V shed 6 bases and J 6 bases; nucleotides not matched to a gene: 12. CDR1 is LNHDA, CDR2 SQIVND, per germline (reference sequence). The CDR3 length is 18 residues. In nucleotides, the CDR3 is TGTGCCAGTAGAGAATCGACGGGGACTAGCGGGAGGGACGATACGCAGTATTTT. Translating gives CASRESTGTSGRDDTQYF.

This sequence joins TRBV29-1 and TRBJ1-1; 8 bases fit TRBD1. V lost 6 bases and J lost 0; bases outside the gene matches: 3. Looked up from germline, CDR1 is SQVTM and CDR2 is ANQGSEA. The CDR3 contains 13 residues. CDR3 in amino acids: CSVGGQVNTEAFF. Here the CDR3 DNA reads TGCAGCGTGGGGGGACAGGTGAACACTGAAGCTTTCTTT.

This clone was observed once. V and J are TRBV10-2 and TRBJ1-3; no firm D call. Trimming took 0 bases from V and 8 from J, leaving 5 bases between them. The V gene's germline CDR1 is WSHSY and CDR2 SAAADI. This CDR3 contains 12 residues. The CDR3 protein is CASSESSDTIYF. Written as DNA, the CDR3 is TGCGCCAGCAGTGAGTCATCGGACACCATATATTTT.

The V call is TRBV5-1, the J call TRBJ2-3, with 7 bases aligning to TRBD2. Germline V gene data show CDR1 as SGHRS and CDR2 as YFSETQ. The CDR3 is 17 residues long. With 3 bases clipped from V and 3 bases from J, the junction kept 13 bases outside the gene matches. The CDR3, as DNA: TGCGCCAGCAGCTGGGATATGGCGGGAGAGGGAACAGATACGCAGTATTTT. Translation: CASSWDMAGEGTDTQYF.